This is a list of T cell receptor beta chains from one sample in a study of T cell clones after liver transplantation. The protocol was immunoSEQ multiplex PCR, while the TCRdb copy is restricted to in-frame clones and leaves out a portion. The sample records more than 65,000 clones, 75% to 85% being singletons. The starting material was CD4+ T cells from blood, obtained 12 months after liver transplant. Every receptor here comes from a human patient who received a liver transplant. Part of the T cell pool may stem from the graft donor. Each CDR3 is given with its conserved first and last residue. A D gene is named only where the DNA matches it firmly. Expanded clones get a size class; other rows say once, few or many, or leave the size out.

d_call: .; clone_size: .; j_call: TRBJ1-1; v_call: TRBV7-2; cdr3_nt: TGTGCCAGCAGCTCCCAGACGAGGGAGAAAGCTTTCTTT; cdr3_aa: CASSSQTREKAFF
d_call: .; clone_size: few; j_call: TRBJ2-1; v_call: TRBV4-3; cdr3_nt: TGCGCCAGCAGCCAAGGCTCTTCCAATGAGCAGTTCTTC; cdr3_aa: CASSQGSSNEQFF
d_call: TRBD2; clone_size: once; j_call: TRBJ2-5; v_call: TRBV11-2; cdr3_nt: TGTGCCAGCAGCTTCCTCCCCCCTAGCGGGACCGCACATGTGACCCAGTACTTC; cdr3_aa: CASSFLPPSGTAHVTQYF
d_call: TRBD1; clone_size: .; j_call: TRBJ2-7; v_call: TRBV5-1; cdr3_nt: TGCGCCAGCAGCTTATTCGGACAGGGGGCGGACGAGCAGTACTTC; cdr3_aa: CASSLFGQGADEQYF
d_call: .; clone_size: once; j_call: TRBJ2-5; v_call: TRBV5-1; cdr3_nt: TGCGCCAGCAGCTTCGGTCAAGGGGGTATGGGAGAGACCCAGTACTTC; cdr3_aa: CASSFGQGGMGETQYF
d_call: TRBD2; clone_size: .; j_call: TRBJ2-1; v_call: TRBV2; cdr3_nt: TGTGCCAGCAGTGAGGTTACTAGCGGGCTTTACAATGAGCAGTTCTTC; cdr3_aa: CASSEVTSGLYNEQFF
d_call: .; clone_size: .; j_call: TRBJ1-4; v_call: TRBV15; cdr3_nt: TGTGCCACCAGCAGAGATGGGATCCGACAGGCCGCAACTAATGAAAAACTGTTTTTT; cdr3_aa: CATSRDGIRQAATNEKLFF
d_call: .; clone_size: .; j_call: TRBJ1-5; v_call: TRBV2; cdr3_nt: TGTGCCAGCAGTGGTCGGACAAGCGATCAGCCCCAGCATTTT; cdr3_aa: CASSGRTSDQPQHF
d_call: .; clone_size: .; j_call: TRBJ2-3; v_call: TRBV11-2; cdr3_nt: TGTGCCAGCAGCTCCCCACGACTAGGAGATACGCAGTATTTT; cdr3_aa: CASSSPRLGDTQYF
d_call: .; clone_size: .; j_call: TRBJ1-1; v_call: TRBV14; cdr3_nt: TGTGCCAGCAGCCCTCGGCGGGGGGCGATGAACACTGAAGCTTTCTTT; cdr3_aa: CASSPRRGAMNTEAFF
d_call: TRBD1; clone_size: .; j_call: TRBJ2-2; v_call: TRBV19; cdr3_nt: TGTGCCAGTAGTTATCCGGGACAGGGAGGGAACGGGGAGCTGTTTTTT; cdr3_aa: CASSYPGQGGNGELFF
d_call: TRBD1; clone_size: .; j_call: TRBJ2-3; v_call: TRBV5-1; cdr3_nt: TGCGCCAGCAGGACCAGCACAGGGGGCCCAGATACGCAGTATTTT; cdr3_aa: CASRTSTGGPDTQYF
d_call: .; clone_size: .; j_call: TRBJ2-7; v_call: TRBV5-4; cdr3_nt: TGTGCCAGCAGCTTGGACTCAACCTACGAGCAGTACTTC; cdr3_aa: CASSLDSTYEQYF
d_call: .; clone_size: .; j_call: TRBJ1-1; v_call: TRBV12-5; cdr3_nt: TGTGCTAGTGGAAGTGAATGGAACACTGAAGCTTTCTTT; cdr3_aa: CASGSEWNTEAFF
d_call: TRBD1; clone_size: .; j_call: TRBJ2-1; v_call: TRBV11-2; cdr3_nt: TGTGCCAGCAGCTTAGGCTACCAGGGGGCCTACAATGAGCAGTTCTTC; cdr3_aa: CASSLGYQGAYNEQFF
d_call: .; clone_size: .; j_call: TRBJ1-1; v_call: TRBV30; cdr3_nt: TGTGCCTGGAGTGTGGGCCTCAACACTGAAGCTTTCTTT; cdr3_aa: CAWSVGLNTEAFF
d_call: .; clone_size: once; j_call: TRBJ2-7; v_call: TRBV11-3; cdr3_nt: TGTGCCAGCAGCTTGGGCAACTCCTACGAGCAGTACTTC; cdr3_aa: CASSLGNSYEQYF
d_call: TRBD2; clone_size: .; j_call: TRBJ2-5; v_call: TRBV5-1; cdr3_nt: TGCGCCAGCAGCTTGGCCGGGCTAGCGGGCCCGAGGGGAAGAGAGACCCAGTACTTC; cdr3_aa: CASSLAGLAGPRGRETQYF
d_call: .; clone_size: .; j_call: TRBJ1-5; v_call: TRBV28; cdr3_nt: TGTGCCAGCAGTTTACGGGGCCCTCTAGATAAGCCCCAGCATTTT; cdr3_aa: CASSLRGPLDKPQHF
d_call: .; clone_size: few; j_call: TRBJ2-2; v_call: TRBV15; cdr3_nt: TGTGCCACCAGCATTGGTGGGAACACCGGGGAGCTGTTTTTT; cdr3_aa: CATSIGGNTGELFF
d_call: TRBD1; clone_size: once; j_call: TRBJ2-7; v_call: TRBV30; cdr3_nt: TGTGCCTCCCGGGACAGGGCCTACGAGCAGTACTTC; cdr3_aa: CASRDRAYEQYF
d_call: TRBD1; clone_size: .; j_call: TRBJ1-1; v_call: TRBV29-1; cdr3_nt: TGCAGCGTTGTAGGACAGGGGAACACTGAAGCTTTCTTT; cdr3_aa: CSVVGQGNTEAFF
d_call: .; clone_size: .; j_call: TRBJ1-1; v_call: TRBV29-1; cdr3_nt: TGCAGCGTTGATTGGGGACTAGGGGCTTTCTTT; cdr3_aa: CSVDWGLGAFF
d_call: .; clone_size: few; j_call: TRBJ1-1; v_call: TRBV10-3; cdr3_nt: TGTGCCATCAGTGAGAGGGGGAACACTGAAGCTTTCTTT; cdr3_aa: CAISERGNTEAFF
d_call: TRBD1; clone_size: .; j_call: TRBJ2-7; v_call: TRBV5-6; cdr3_nt: TGTGCCAGCAGCTTGTGGCAGGGGGCCCACGAGCAGTACTTC; cdr3_aa: CASSLWQGAHEQYF
d_call: .; clone_size: .; j_call: TRBJ1-1; v_call: TRBV5-4; cdr3_nt: TGTGCCAGCAGCCCACTGTTGGGGAACACTGAAGCTTTCTTT; cdr3_aa: CASSPLLGNTEAFF
d_call: TRBD1; clone_size: .; j_call: TRBJ2-5; v_call: TRBV14; cdr3_nt: TGTGCCAGCAGCCAAGAAGGGACAGGGAGAGAGACCCAGTACTTC; cdr3_aa: CASSQEGTGRETQYF
d_call: TRBD1; clone_size: .; j_call: TRBJ1-5; v_call: TRBV9; cdr3_nt: TGTGCCAGCAGCTTACAGGGGAATAGCAATCAGCCCCAGCATTTT; cdr3_aa: CASSLQGNSNQPQHF